A selection of T cell receptor beta chains follows, all from one sample in a study of blood T cells in healthy people across ages. TCRdb reprocessed the 5' RACE reads with MiXCR, giving one entry per CDR3 protein. The repertoire holds approximately 1.5 million distinct CDR3 sequences, approximately 43% seen once, with about 3.8% in the top ten. Sequencing used blood. The origin of the receptors is a woman in her late teens or twenties in good health. CDR3s include the opening cysteine and the closing phenylalanine or tryptophan.

>TRBJ1-4|TRBV6-6
CASSYQKTGTGVEKLFF
>TRBJ2-1|TRBV20-1
CNANSPGLAGDEQFF
>TRBJ1-2|TRBV4-1
CASSQAPQSENYGYTF
>TRBJ2-3|TRBV4-3
CASSQEWTYASTDTQYF
>TRBJ2-2|TRBV7-9
CASPRSSGNTGELFF
>TRBJ2-3|TRBV2
CASSEGFASTDTQYF
>TRBJ1-1|TRBV29-1
CSVAGTLNTEAFF
>TRBJ2-7|TRBV12-3/TRBV12-4
CASSLSGLAGLEQYF
>TRBJ2-1|TRBV27
CASCVAGGYNEQFF
>TRBJ2-7|TRBV29-1
CSGGDRGLYEQYF
>TRBJ2-5|TRBV2
CASSGQGAEQATQYF
>TRBJ1-3|TRBV20-1
CSARPGGAAGNTIYF
>TRBJ2-7|TRBV6-2/TRBV6-3
CASSYAHLLAGKAYEQYF
>TRBJ2-3|TRBV11-2
CASSLAPLNRLNTDTQYF
>TRBJ2-7|TRBV21-1
CASRGGTNTPYEQYF
>TRBJ1-1|TRBV11-2
CASSGDRALVNTEAFF
>NA|TRBV19
CASSMGTSGVDEQYF
>TRBJ2-3|TRBV15
CATSRGLNGGTDTQYF
>TRBJ2-7|TRBV13
CASSSGLAGEQSYEQYF
>TRBJ2-2|TRBV6-1
CASRDTGTPNTGELFF
>TRBJ1-6|TRBV7-2
CASSPPGFTYNSPLHF
>TRBJ2-7|TRBV4-3
CASSRGSGGAVEQYF
>TRBJ2-2|TRBV11-2
CASSLALGGAEDGELFF
>TRBJ1-1|TRBV7-6
CASSPHEGGTEAFF
>TRBJ1-5|TRBV4-1
CASSQVFPGNQPQHF
>TRBJ2-1|TRBV2
CASSVAIYNEQFF
>TRBJ1-2|TRBV4-2
CASSQEGQKFYGYTF
>TRBJ1-2|TRBV20-1
CSARGQVWGYTF
>TRBJ2-3|TRBV5-1
CASSQTSGTSTDTQYF
>TRBJ2-7|TRBV29-1
CSVAPGNEQYF